The 21 T cell receptor beta chains presented below share a single source sample, sequenced in a study of control samples from healthy donors and cancer patients. Method: immunoSEQ multiplex PCR; TCRdb's copy keeps in-frame clones and lacks some. This sample has around 100,000 clones, with more than 85% found just once. Sample: PBMCs. These TCRs come from a man in his 60s with lung cancer.

The V and J genes are TRBV5-1 and TRBJ2-3; D may be TRBD1 or TRBD2 (5 bases each). Per germline, CDR1 SGHRS and CDR2 YFSETQ. Deletions cut 4 bases from V and 1 base from J, with 19 bases between. CDR3 length: 17 amino acids. The CDR3 protein is CASSPRRDPAGTDTQYF. Here the CDR3 DNA reads TGCGCCAGCAGCCCCCGACGGGACCCTGCTGGCACAGATACGCAGTATTTT. The whole variable domain, filled in from reference TRBV5-1 and TRBJ2-3, reads KAGVTQTPRYLIKTRGQQVTLSCSPISGHRSVSWYQQTPGQGLQFLFEYFSETQRNKGNFPGRFSGRQFSNSRSEMNVSTLELGDSALYLCASSPRRDPAGTDTQYFGPGTRLTVL.

The rearrangement joins TRBV5-1 to TRBJ1-1, with D unclear. V lost 0 bases and J 1 base, leaving 10 bases between the germline ends. The CDR3 spans 15 residues. The germline gives CDR1 SGHRS, CDR2 YFSETQ. CDR3 protein: CASSLDSFGNTEAFF. The CDR3 DNA follows: TGCGCCAGCAGCTTGGACTCCTTTGGGAACACTGAAGCTTTCTTT.

J is TRBJ2-1 and V is TRBV6-2 or TRBV6-3; 7 nucleotides match TRBD1. CDR1 is MNHEY and CDR2 is SVGEGT in the germline V gene. The J segment lost 4 bases and the V segment lost 4 bases, leaving 7 bases of the junction unmatched. This CDR3 is 15 amino acids long. As DNA, the CDR3 is TGTGCCAGCAGTTCTCGGGACAGCCCTTACAATGAGCAGTTCTTC. Amino acid sequence: CASSSRDSPYNEQFF.

V is TRBV5-5 and J is TRBJ1-2; no clear D gene. Looked up from germline, CDR1 is SGHKS and CDR2 is YYEKEE (reference sequence). The V gene lost 0 bases and the J gene lost 4 bases, with 13 bases spanning the gap. This CDR3 has 15 amino acids. The CDR3 DNA reads TGTGCCAGCAGCTTGGGTGGCACCCATTCCTATGGCTACACCTTC. Amino acids: CASSLGGTHSYGYTF.

The chain employs TRBV11-2 and TRBJ1-4; tentatively, D is TRBD1 (5 bases). Trimming took 2 bases from V and 1 from J, leaving 11 bases between them. Germline assignment: CDR1 SGHAT and CDR2 FQNNGV. This CDR3 has 16 residues. The CDR3 loop reads CASSLKGTGTNEKLFF. CDR3 bases: TGTGCCAGCAGCTTAAAGGGAACAGGAACTAATGAAAAACTGTTTTTT.

This chain links TRBV30 with TRBJ2-2, with 9 nucleotides matching TRBD2. This CDR3 region has 15 residues. V lost 1 base and J lost 8; bases outside the gene matches: 8. Germline lookup yields CDR1 GTSNPN and CDR2 SVGIG (reference sequence). The CDR3 region is CAWSALGLAGGELFF. CDR3 coding DNA: TGTGCCTGGAGTGCCCTGGGGCTAGCGGGAGGGGAGCTGTTTTTT.

Worth noting for this clone: The conserved final phenylalanine or tryptophan is absent from the CDR3, which likely points to a read error. The CDR3 DNA reads TGCAGCGTTGTATCACAGAACTATGGCTACACCCTC. Translation gives CSVVSQNYGYTL. The V gene is TRBV29-1, the J gene TRBJ1-2; D call uncertain. This CDR3 has 12 residues. CDR1 SQVTM and CDR2 ANQGSEA come from the germline V gene. Trimming shortened V by 4 bases and J by 2 bases, and 8 bases separated the two germline ends.

V gene TRBV12-3 or TRBV12-4 combines with J gene TRBJ2-1; D not resolved. This CDR3 is built from 12 residues. V lost 4 bases to trimming and J lost 14 bases, with 15 bases between them. In nucleotides, the CDR3 is TGTGCCAGCAGTTCAGATACTGATGTAAAGTTCTTC. Its translation is CASSSDTDVKFF.

In its sample, this clone was seen once. The chain joins TRBV7-3 to TRBJ2-3; D is unclear. Germline CDR1 SGHTA, CDR2 FQGTGA. Trimming shortened V by 4 bases and J by 2 bases, and 4 bases separated the two germline ends. The CDR3 contains 12 residues. The CDR3 is CASSSLTDTQYF. The DNA for the CDR3 is TGTGCCAGCAGCTCCCTCACAGATACGCAGTATTTT.

V gene TRBV7-3 combines with J gene TRBJ1-2; D remains ambiguous. CDR3 length: 15 residues. Germline V gene lookup returns CDR1 SGHTA and CDR2 FQGTGA. Between the trimmed V and J ends, which lost 3 bases and 5 bases, there was a span of 16 bases. In DNA form, the CDR3 reads TGTGCCAGCAGCTTGGTGGGGAATTCGGGGTATGGCTACACCTTC. Its protein is CASSLVGNSGYGYTF. The full variable domain, completed using reference TRBV7-3 and TRBJ1-2, is GAGVSQTPSNKVTEKGKYVELRCDPISGHTALYWYRQSLGQGPEFLIYFQGTGAADDSGLPNDRFFAVRPEGSVSTLKIQRTERGDSAVYLCASSLVGNSGYGYTFGSGTRLTVV.

The V call is TRBV28, the J call TRBJ2-2, with no clear D. The germline V gene encodes CDR1 MDHEN and CDR2 SYDVKM. The CDR3 is 12 amino acids. The V end was cut by 10 bases, the J end by 4 bases, with 10 bases between. The CDR3 DNA follows: TGTGCCATTGCGGCAATCACCGGGGAGCTGTTTTTT. Amino acids: CAIAAITGELFF.

This chain connects TRBV24-1 to TRBJ2-5; D is possibly TRBD1 (6 bases). Trimming took off 3 bases at V and 2 bases at J, with 12 bases between the two ends. The CDR3 totals 15 residues. Germline-derived CDR1 and CDR2 are KGHDR and SFDVKD. CDR3 region: CATSDPRTDQETQYF. The CDR3 DNA sequence: TGTGCCACCAGTGATCCCCGGACAGATCAAGAGACCCAGTACTTC.

The chain has TRBV5-8 and TRBJ1-2; no clear D gene. The CDR3 sequence is 12 residues long. In germline, CDR1 is SGHTS, CDR2 YDEGEE. The V end was cut by 2 bases, the J end by 8 bases, with 10 bases between. The chain's CDR3 is CASSFPREGYTF. CDR3 coding DNA: TGTGCCAGCAGCTTTCCCCGTGAAGGCTACACCTTC.

Here the CDR3 reads CASSLSSGVQETQYF. CDR3 DNA: TGTGCCAGCAGCTTATCTAGCGGGGTACAAGAGACCCAGTACTTC. This chain links TRBV7-2 with TRBJ2-5; TRBD2 matches at 9 bases. The CDR3 is 15 residues long. Losses at the gene ends were 2 bases for V and 2 bases for J; bases not matched to a gene: 3. Germline V gene data show CDR1 as SGHTA and CDR2 as FQGNSA. Looking up the rest from reference TRBV7-2 and TRBJ2-5 gives the full variable domain: GAGVSQSPSNKVTEKGKDVELRCDPISGHTALYWYRQSLGQGLEFLIYFQGNSAPDKSGLPSDRFSAERTGGSVSTLTIQRTQQEDSAVYLCASSLSSGVQETQYFGPGTRLLVL.

The V gene is TRBV6-5, the J gene TRBJ2-5; D is undetermined. The CDR3 runs to 13 residues. Trimming took 5 bases from V and 2 from J, leaving 9 bases between them. From germline, CDR1 is MNHEY and CDR2 SVGAGI. CDR3 DNA: TGTGCCAGCAGTCCGGTCCTACAAGAGACCCAGTACTTC. It codes for CASSPVLQETQYF.

The CDR3 DNA reads as TGTGCCAGCAGCAGGACAGGGGTAGTCACTGAAGCTTTCTTT. The encoded protein is CASSRTGVVTEAFF. The chain has TRBV11-3 and TRBJ1-1; 9 bases fit TRBD1. The CDR3 is made up of 14 amino acids. With V trimmed by 5 bases and J by 4 bases, 5 bases remained unmatched. Germline lookup yields CDR1 SGHNT and CDR2 YENEEA. The full variable domain, its missing parts supplied by reference TRBV11-3 and TRBJ1-1, is EAGVVQSPRYKIIEKKQPVAFWCNPISGHNTLYWYLQNLGQGPELLIRYENEEAVDDSQLPKDRFSAERLKGVDSTLKIQPAELGDSAVYLCASSRTGVVTEAFFGQGTRLTVV.

The chain is built from TRBV10-3 and TRBJ1-5; D is unresolved. CDR1 and CDR2 from the germline V gene are ENHRY and SYGVKD. Between the trimmed V and J ends, which lost 0 bases and 7 bases, there was a span of 10 bases. The CDR3 length is 14 residues. The CDR3: CAISESGQDQPQHF. The CDR3, as DNA: TGTGCCATCAGTGAGTCTGGGCAGGACCAGCCCCAGCATTTT.

V is TRBV4-1 and J is TRBJ1-2; 10 nucleotides align to TRBD1. The trim removed 4 bases at V and 3 bases at J, leaving 11 bases unmatched. This CDR3 has 17 amino acids. CDR1 is MGHRA, CDR2 YSYEKL, per germline. CDR3 nucleotide sequence: TGCGCCAGCAGCCCCAAACTGGGGGACAGGGGAGACTATGGCTACACCTTC. Translating gives CASSPKLGDRGDYGYTF.

This clone was counted a few times. This chain joins TRBV7-9 and TRBJ1-2; no clear D. The CDR3 runs 14 residues. CDR1 SEHNR and CDR2 FQNEAQ come from the germline V gene (reference sequence). V dropped 0 bases and J dropped 5 bases, with 10 bases sitting between them. This CDR3 reads CASSLAGGSYGYTF. DNA for the CDR3: TGTGCCAGCAGCTTAGCGGGAGGGTCGTATGGCTACACCTTC.

This clone was seen once. The gene calls are TRBV20-1 and TRBJ1-5; a possible D gene is TRBD1 (6 bases). This CDR3 spans 15 amino acids. Germline V gene data show CDR1 as DFQATT and CDR2 as SNEGSKA (reference sequence). V lost 3 bases and J 1 base, leaving 13 bases between the germline ends. Here the CDR3 DNA reads TGCAGTGCTAGTAACTACAGGGAAAGCAATCAGCCCCAGCATTTT. This translates into CSASNYRESNQPQHF.

The chain recombines TRBV7-8 with TRBJ1-4, with TRBD1 as a possible D gene (5 bases). The CDR3 consists of 17 residues. CDR1 and CDR2 from the germline V gene are SGHVS and FQNEAQ. Deletions cut 2 bases from V and 4 bases from J, with 17 bases between. In DNA form, the CDR3 reads TGTGCCAGCAGCTTACAGGGAGTTGGACGGGGTAATGAAAAACTGTTTTTT. The encoded protein is CASSLQGVGRGNEKLFF.